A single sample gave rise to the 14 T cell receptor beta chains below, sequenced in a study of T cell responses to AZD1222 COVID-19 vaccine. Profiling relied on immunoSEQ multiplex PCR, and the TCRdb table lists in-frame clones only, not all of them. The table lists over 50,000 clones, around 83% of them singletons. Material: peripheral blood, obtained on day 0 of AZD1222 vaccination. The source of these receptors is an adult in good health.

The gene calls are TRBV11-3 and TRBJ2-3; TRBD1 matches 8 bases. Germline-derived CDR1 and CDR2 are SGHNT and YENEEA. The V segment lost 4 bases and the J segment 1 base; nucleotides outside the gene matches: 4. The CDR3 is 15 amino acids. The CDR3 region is CASSSRGQGTDTQYF. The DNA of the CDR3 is TGTGCCAGCAGCTCCCGGGGACAGGGCACAGATACGCAGTATTTT.

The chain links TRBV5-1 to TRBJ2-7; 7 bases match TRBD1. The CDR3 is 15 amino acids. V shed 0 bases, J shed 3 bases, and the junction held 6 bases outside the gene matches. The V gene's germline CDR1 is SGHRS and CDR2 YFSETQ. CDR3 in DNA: TGCGCCAGCAGCTTGGGAGACAGGGAGCTCTACGAGCAGTACTTC. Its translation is CASSLGDRELYEQYF.

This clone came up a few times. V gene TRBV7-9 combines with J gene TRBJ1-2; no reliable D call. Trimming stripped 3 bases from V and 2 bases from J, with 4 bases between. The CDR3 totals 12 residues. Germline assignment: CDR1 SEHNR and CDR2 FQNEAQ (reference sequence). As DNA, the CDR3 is TGTGCCAGCAGCTTCAGCAACTATGGCTACACCTTC. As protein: CASSFSNYGYTF.

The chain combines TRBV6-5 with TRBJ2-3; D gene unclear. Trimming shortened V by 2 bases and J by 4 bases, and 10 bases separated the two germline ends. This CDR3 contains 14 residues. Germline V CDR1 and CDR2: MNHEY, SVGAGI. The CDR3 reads CASSYPGTPDTQYF. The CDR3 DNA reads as TGTGCCAGCAGTTACCCAGGAACTCCAGATACGCAGTATTTT.

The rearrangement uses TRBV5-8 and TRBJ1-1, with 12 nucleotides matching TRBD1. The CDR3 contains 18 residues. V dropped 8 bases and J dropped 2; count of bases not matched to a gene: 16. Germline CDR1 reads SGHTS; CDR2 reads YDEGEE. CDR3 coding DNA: TGTGCCAGTCCCCTGTCCCGGGACAGGGGGCAAAGCAACACTGAAGCTTTCTTT. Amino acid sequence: CASPLSRDRGQSNTEAFF.

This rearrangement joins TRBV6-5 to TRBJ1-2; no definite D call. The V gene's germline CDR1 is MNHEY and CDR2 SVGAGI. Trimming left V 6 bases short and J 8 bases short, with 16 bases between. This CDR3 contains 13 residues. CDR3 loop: CASSRQGSQGYTF. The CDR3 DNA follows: TGTGCCAGCAGCCGACAAGGATCCCAAGGCTACACCTTC.

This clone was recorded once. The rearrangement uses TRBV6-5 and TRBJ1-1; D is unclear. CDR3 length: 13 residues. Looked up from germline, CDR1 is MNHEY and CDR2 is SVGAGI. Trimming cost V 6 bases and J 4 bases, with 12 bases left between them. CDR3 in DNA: TGTGCCAGCAGGCCTCCTAAGGGCACTGAAGCTTTCTTT. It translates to CASRPPKGTEAFF.

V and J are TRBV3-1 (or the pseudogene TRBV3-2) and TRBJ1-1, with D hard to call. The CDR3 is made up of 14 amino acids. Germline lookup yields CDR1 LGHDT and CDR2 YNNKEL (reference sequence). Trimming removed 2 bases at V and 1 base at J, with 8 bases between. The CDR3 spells CASSQISGNTEAFF. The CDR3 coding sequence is TGTGCCAGCAGCCAAATTTCAGGGAACACTGAAGCTTTCTTT.

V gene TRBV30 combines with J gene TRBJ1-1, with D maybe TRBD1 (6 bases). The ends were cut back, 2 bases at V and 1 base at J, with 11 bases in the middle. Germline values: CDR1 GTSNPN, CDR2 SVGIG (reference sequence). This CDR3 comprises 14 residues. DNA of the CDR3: TGTGCCTGGAGTTTTCCACAGGGGAACACTGAAGCTTTCTTT. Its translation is CAWSFPQGNTEAFF. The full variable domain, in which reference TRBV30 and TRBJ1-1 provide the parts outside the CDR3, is SQTIHQWPATLVQPVGSPLSLECTVEGTSNPNLYWYRQAAGRGLQLLFYSVGIGQISSEVPQNLSASRPQDRQFILSSKKLLLSDSGFYLCAWSFPQGNTEAFFGQGTRLTVV.

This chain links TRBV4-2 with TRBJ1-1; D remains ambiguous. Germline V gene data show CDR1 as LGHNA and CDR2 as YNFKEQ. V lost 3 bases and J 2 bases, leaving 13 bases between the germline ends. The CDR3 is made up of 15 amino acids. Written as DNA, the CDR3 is TGTGCCAGCAGCCAGGGCCCGGAGGCCAACACTGAAGCTTTCTTT. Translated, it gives CASSQGPEANTEAFF.

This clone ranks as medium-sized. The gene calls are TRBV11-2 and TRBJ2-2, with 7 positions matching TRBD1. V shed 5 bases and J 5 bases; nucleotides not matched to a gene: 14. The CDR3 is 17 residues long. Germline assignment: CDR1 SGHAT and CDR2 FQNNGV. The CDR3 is CASSHRSGRGLTGELFF. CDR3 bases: TGTGCCAGCAGCCATAGATCGGGTAGGGGGCTGACCGGGGAGCTGTTTTTT.

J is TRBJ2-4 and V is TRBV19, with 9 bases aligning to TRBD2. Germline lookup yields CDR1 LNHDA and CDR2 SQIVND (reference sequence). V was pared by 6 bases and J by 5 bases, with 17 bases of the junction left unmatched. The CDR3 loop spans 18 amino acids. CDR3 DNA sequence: TGTGCCAGTAGAGAGAAGGCGGGGGGGCGCTTGGGACAAAACATTCAGTACTTC. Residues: CASREKAGGRLGQNIQYF.

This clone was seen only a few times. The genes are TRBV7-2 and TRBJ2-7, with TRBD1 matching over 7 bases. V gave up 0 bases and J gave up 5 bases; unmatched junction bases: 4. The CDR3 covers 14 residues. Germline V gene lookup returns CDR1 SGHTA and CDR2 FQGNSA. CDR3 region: CASSLALQGNEQYF. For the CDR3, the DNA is TGTGCCAGCAGCTTAGCGCTACAGGGGAACGAGCAGTACTTC. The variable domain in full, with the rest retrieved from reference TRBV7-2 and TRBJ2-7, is GAGVSQSPSNKVTEKGKDVELRCDPISGHTALYWYRQSLGQGLEFLIYFQGNSAPDKSGLPSDRFSAERTGGSVSTLTIQRTQQEDSAVYLCASSLALQGNEQYFGPGTRLTVT.

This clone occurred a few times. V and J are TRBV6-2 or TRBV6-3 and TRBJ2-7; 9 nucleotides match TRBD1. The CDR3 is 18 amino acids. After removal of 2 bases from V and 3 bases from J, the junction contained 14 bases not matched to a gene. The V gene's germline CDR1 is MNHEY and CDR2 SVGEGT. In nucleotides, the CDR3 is TGTGCCAGCAGTTACCGGGGGCCAACAGGGGGCGCGAACTACGAGCAGTACTTC. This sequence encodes CASSYRGPTGGANYEQYF.